This is a list of T cell receptor beta chains from one sample in a study of cytomegalovirus exposure and HLA in healthy donors. Generated by immunoSEQ multiplex PCR, the TCRdb table keeps only in-frame clones and is missing some. The profile covers 210,000 or so clones, with approximately 80% appearing a single time and around 1.4% taken by the ten largest. Material: PBMCs. Every receptor here comes from a girl aged 5-17 years in good health and CMV-seronegative. Both conserved end residues are part of each CDR3. The D gene is left open where the match is weak. Clone size is shown for a subset of rows, as once, few, many or a class of expanded clone.

D,length,J,V,size,CDR3,DNA
TRBD1,15,TRBJ2-7,TRBV11-3,NA,CASSLSYGQGYEQYF,TGTGCCAGCAGCTTAAGTTACGGACAGGGATACGAGCAGTACTTC
NA,14,TRBJ1-5,TRBV27,NA,CASSLIGVDQPQHF,TGTGCCAGCAGTTTGATAGGGGTAGACCAGCCCCAGCATTTT
TRBD1,14,TRBJ1-5,TRBV6-5,NA,CASSMDRGGQPQHF,TGTGCCAGCAGTATGGACAGGGGTGGCCAGCCCCAGCATTTT
NA,18,TRBJ2-1,TRBV4-3,NA,CASSQEYPRQDRDYEQFF,TGCGCCAGCAGCCAAGAATACCCCCGACAGGATCGGGATTACGAGCAGTTCTTC
TRBD1,16,TRBJ2-1,TRBV7-8,NA,CASSLVGTVLNNEQFF,TGTGCCAGCAGCTTAGTCGGGACAGTATTAAACAATGAGCAGTTCTTC
TRBD2,15,TRBJ2-5,TRBV27,once,CASSVLAGGKETQYF,TGTGCCAGCAGTGTACTAGCGGGAGGGAAGGAGACCCAGTACTTC
NA,11,TRBJ1-1,TRBV10-1,NA,CASSGGLEAFF,TGCGCCAGCAGCGGGGGGTTAGAAGCTTTCTTT
NA,16,TRBJ2-5,TRBV7-2,NA,CASSLGSSVGGETQYF,TGTGCCAGCAGCTTAGGGAGCTCGGTTGGCGGAGAGACCCAGTACTTC
TRBD1,14,TRBJ1-2,TRBV11-2,NA,CASSTGTGVSGYTF,TGTGCCAGCAGCACCGGGACAGGGGTCTCTGGCTACACCTTC
NA,13,TRBJ1-2,TRBV27,NA,CASRATATYGYTF,TGTGCCAGCAGGGCGACAGCAACCTATGGCTACACCTTC
NA,18,TRBJ1-4,TRBV19,NA,CASSIPLTSPSAGEKLFF,TGTGCCAGTAGTATCCCGTTGACTTCCCCCAGCGCGGGGGAAAAACTGTTTTTT
NA,15,TRBJ2-7,TRBV4-3,few,CASSQEQYNSYEQYF,TGCGCCAGCAGCCAAGAACAGTACAATTCCTACGAGCAGTACTTC
TRBD1,14,TRBJ1-2,TRBV4-2,NA,CASSHYGTEYGYTF,TGTGCCAGCAGCCACTACGGGACAGAATATGGCTACACCTTC
TRBD2,15,TRBJ2-3,TRBV6-5,NA,CASRLLAGSADTQYF,TGTGCCAGTAGACTTTTAGCGGGGTCAGCAGATACGCAGTATTTT
NA,16,TRBJ2-1,TRBV7-3,NA,CASSLGQGSSYNEQFF,TGTGCCAGCAGCTTAGGGCAGGGAAGCTCCTACAATGAGCAGTTCTTC
NA,17,TRBJ2-1,TRBV28,NA,CASSSPPLAAITNEQFF,TGTGCCAGCAGTTCGCCCCCACTAGCTGCCATCACGAATGAGCAGTTCTTC
TRBD1,14,TRBJ1-1,TRBV30,NA,CAWTGRGWNTEAFF,TGTGCCTGGACGGGCAGGGGGTGGAACACTGAAGCTTTCTTT
TRBD2,16,TRBJ2-5,TRBV7-2,NA,CASSLWASGAVETQYF,TGTGCCAGCAGCTTATGGGCTAGCGGGGCGGTGGAGACCCAGTACTTC
NA,14,TRBJ2-7,TRBV5-4,NA,CASSLGGSSYEQYF,TGTGCCAGCAGCTTGGGGGGCAGTTCCTACGAGCAGTACTTC
NA,14,TRBJ2-7,TRBV6-1,once,CASRTGNNPYEQYF,TGTGCCAGCAGGACGGGGAATAACCCCTACGAGCAGTACTTC
TRBD1,17,TRBJ2-3,TRBV28,NA,CASSPHGQGGGTDTQYF,TGTGCCAGCAGTCCCCACGGACAGGGGGGTGGAACAGATACGCAGTATTTT
NA,17,TRBJ2-1,TRBV25-1,NA,CASSEYRGTVAYNEQFF,TGTGCCAGCAGTGAATATAGGGGGACCGTCGCCTACAATGAGCAGTTCTTC
TRBD2,16,TRBJ2-1,TRBV9,NA,CASSPGLAGGFREQFF,TGTGCCAGCAGCCCTGGACTAGCTGGGGGATTTAGGGAGCAGTTCTTC
NA,15,TRBJ2-7,TRBV28,NA,CASSFSGRDKEKQYF,TGTGCCAGCAGTTTTTCTGGTCGGGACAAGGAAAAGCAGTACTTC
NA,12,TRBJ1-2,TRBV29-1,NA,CSGKTGTYGYTF,TGCAGCGGTAAAACAGGGACCTATGGCTACACCTTC
NA,14,TRBJ2-7,TRBV19,NA,CASRDTLSSYEQYF,TGTGCCAGTAGGGACACTTTAAGCTCCTACGAGCAGTACTTC
TRBD1,15,TRBJ1-2,TRBV4-3,NA,CASSPRTGVNYGYTF,TGCGCCAGCAGCCCCCGGACAGGGGTTAACTATGGCTACACCTTC
NA,14,TRBJ2-1,TRBV4-3,NA,CASSPRDSHNEQFF,TGCGCCAGCAGCCCCCGGGACTCACACAATGAGCAGTTCTTC
TRBD1,15,TRBJ1-5,TRBV19,NA,CASRTGGNLLQPQHF,TGTGCCAGCAGGACAGGGGGCAACCTGCTTCAGCCCCAGCATTTT
NA,14,TRBJ1-1,TRBV28,once,CASIFNNMNTEAFF,TGTGCCAGCATATTTAACAACATGAACACTGAAGCTTTCTTT
TRBD2,14,TRBJ2-3,TRBV5-4,NA,CASSPGLAPDTQYF,TGTGCCAGCAGCCCGGGACTAGCTCCAGATACGCAGTATTTT
TRBD2,15,TRBJ2-1,TRBV27,NA,CASSLLAGGPHEQFF,TGTGCCAGCAGTTTGCTAGCGGGGGGGCCTCATGAGCAGTTCTTC
NA,13,TRBJ1-2,TRBV28,NA,CASTPPAGAAYTF,TGTGCCAGCACCCCACCCGCAGGGGCGGCGTACACCTTC
TRBD1,15,TRBJ1-2,TRBV18,NA,CASSSDGQAGNGYTF,TGTGCCAGCTCATCAGATGGACAGGCGGGGAATGGCTACACCTTC
NA,16,TRBJ1-2,TRBV7-9,NA,CASSHLTGSQFYGYTF,TGTGCCAGCAGCCACCTGACGGGTTCCCAATTCTATGGCTACACCTTC
NA,15,TRBJ2-5,TRBV5-4,NA,CASSPTGNHGETQYF,TGTGCCAGCAGCCCCACAGGGAACCACGGAGAGACCCAGTACTTC
NA,12,TRBJ2-5,TRBV18,once,CASSQYQETQYF,TGTGCCAGCTCCCAGTACCAAGAGACCCAGTACTTC
NA,17,TRBJ2-1,TRBV5-1,NA,CASSLDGRQGGYNEQFF,TGCGCCAGCAGCTTGGACGGAAGACAGGGAGGCTACAATGAGCAGTTCTTC
NA,14,TRBJ1-3,TRBV19,NA,CASTSGAAGNTIYF,TGTGCCAGTACTTCAGGGGCTGCTGGAAACACCATATATTTT
NA,15,TRBJ2-1,TRBV5-6,NA,CASSWTGRAYNEQFF,TGTGCCAGCAGCTGGACAGGGAGGGCCTACAATGAGCAGTTCTTC
TRBD1,16,TRBJ1-6,TRBV4-2,few,CASSQDPDRGGSPLHF,TGTGCCAGCAGCCAAGATCCCGACAGGGGTGGGTCACCCCTCCACTTT
NA,14,TRBJ2-1,TRBV4-1,NA,CASSQGMLQNEQFF,TGCGCCAGCAGCCAAGGTATGTTACAGAATGAGCAGTTCTTC
TRBD1,19,TRBJ1-1,TRBV7-2,NA,CASSPKGQQGGWINTEAFF,TGTGCCAGCAGCCCCAAAGGCCAACAGGGGGGGTGGATAAACACTGAAGCTTTCTTT
NA,16,TRBJ1-2,TRBV9,NA,CASSVAREGLGGGYTF,TGTGCCAGCAGCGTAGCAAGGGAGGGTCTCGGGGGAGGCTACACCTTC
TRBD1,17,TRBJ1-5,TRBV28,NA,CASRSPTTGGVSQPQHF,TGTGCCAGCAGGTCCCCGACTACAGGGGGTGTGAGTCAGCCCCAGCATTTT
TRBD2,15,TRBJ2-3,TRBV4-2,few,CASSHGGGDPDTQYF,TGTGCCAGCAGCCACGGTGGGGGGGACCCAGATACGCAGTATTTT
NA,14,TRBJ2-2,TRBV27,NA,CASSWGLPHGELFF,TGTGCCAGCAGTTGGGGACTTCCTCACGGGGAGCTGTTTTTT
TRBD1,15,TRBJ2-1,TRBV2,NA,CASSEWRQGLSEQFF,TGTGCCAGCAGTGAATGGAGACAGGGCTTAAGTGAGCAGTTCTTC
NA,14,TRBJ1-2,TRBV5-8,NA,CASSPRQFRYGYTF,TGTGCCAGCAGCCCCCGACAGTTCCGTTATGGCTACACCTTC
TRBD1,15,TRBJ2-5,TRBV6-5,NA,CASRGTRGLGETQYF,TGTGCCAGCAGGGGAACCAGGGGGCTGGGTGAGACCCAGTACTTC